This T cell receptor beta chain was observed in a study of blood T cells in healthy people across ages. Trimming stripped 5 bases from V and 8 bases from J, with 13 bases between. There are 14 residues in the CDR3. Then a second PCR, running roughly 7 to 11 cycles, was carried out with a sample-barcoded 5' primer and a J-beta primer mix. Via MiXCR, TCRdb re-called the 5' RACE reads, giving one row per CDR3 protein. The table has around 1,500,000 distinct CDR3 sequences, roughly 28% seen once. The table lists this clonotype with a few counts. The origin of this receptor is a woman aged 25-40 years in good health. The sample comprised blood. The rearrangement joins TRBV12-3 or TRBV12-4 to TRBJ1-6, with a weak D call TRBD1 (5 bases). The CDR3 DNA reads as TGTGCCAGCAGTCCCAGGGATTCAGATTCACCCCTCCACTTT. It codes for CASSPRDSDSPLHF.